These T cell receptor beta chains were read from a single sample in a study of blood T cell repertoires in COVID-19. Measured with immunoSEQ multiplex PCR; TCRdb has only the in-frame clones, and not every one. In the table there are 360,000 or so clones, roughly four fifths of which are singletons. Sequencing was carried out using PBMCs or T cells enriched from blood (not recorded which). The receptors originated from a woman aged 50 to 60 who had recovered from COVID-19. Each CDR3 is given with its conserved first and last residue. D genes are given only for firm matches. For some rows the clone size is stated as once, few or many, or as a class when expanded; others skip it.

V gene	J gene	D gene	clone size	CDR3 DNA	CDR3 protein
TRBV15	TRBJ2-7	TRBD2	once	TGTGCCACCAGCGGGCCGGGGGGACCGTCCATCGAGCAGTACTTC	CATSGPGGPSIEQYF
TRBV4-2	TRBJ2-2	TRBD2	NA	TGTGCCAGCAGCCCCAGGGGGAGCGGGGGGTCGAACACCGGGGAGCTGTTTTTT	CASSPRGSGGSNTGELFF
TRBV6-5	TRBJ1-1	NA	NA	TGTGCCAGCAGCCTACAGGGAGTTAACACTGAAGCTTTCTTT	CASSLQGVNTEAFF
TRBV15	TRBJ2-3	TRBD2	NA	TGTGCCACCAGCACTACATTATCGGGACTAGCGGGAACCTGGGGGACTAGCACAGATACGCAGTATTTT	CATSTTLSGLAGTWGTSTDTQYF
TRBV11-2	TRBJ2-5	TRBD2	NA	TGTGCCAGCAGCTTAGAAGGCAGGGTGATTAGCGGGCGTCCAGGACAGACCCAGTACTTC	CASSLEGRVISGRPGQTQYF
TRBV3-1/TRBV3-2	TRBJ1-1	NA	NA	TGTGCCAGCAGCCAAGAACTTTCATGGACAGTGAACACTGAAGCTTTCTTT	CASSQELSWTVNTEAFF
TRBV18	TRBJ1-1	TRBD1	NA	TGTGCCAGCGACGGGACAGGTTTGCGGCTGAACACTGAAGCTTTCTTT	CASDGTGLRLNTEAFF
TRBV7-8	TRBJ2-7	TRBD1	NA	TGTGCCACAGGGGGCCTCTCCTACGAGCAGTACTTC	CATGGLSYEQYF
TRBV13	TRBJ1-6	NA	NA	TGTGCCAGCAGCCCGGTGGTTTCACCCCTCCACTTT	CASSPVVSPLHF
TRBV19	TRBJ1-2	TRBD1	NA	TGTGCCACCCAGGGCAGGGGGGACTATGGCTACACCTTC	CATQGRGDYGYTF
TRBV18	TRBJ2-2	TRBD2	NA	TGTGCCAGCTCACCCCGAAATCCGGGACTAGCTAAAGTCGGGGAGCTGTTTTTT	CASSPRNPGLAKVGELFF
TRBV25-1	TRBJ2-3	NA	NA	TGTGCCAGCAGTGGGTCAGGGTCAGCTACGCAGTATTTT	CASSGSGSATQYF